This T cell receptor beta chain comes out of a study of T cell repertoires in aging, cancer and after chemotherapy. TCR beta rearrangements were amplified from peripheral blood genomic DNA. CDR1 LNHDA and CDR2 SQIVND come from the germline V gene (reference sequence). V lost 4 bases to trimming and J lost 5 bases; unmatched junction nucleotides: 8. There are 14 residues in the CDR3. Multiplex touch-down PCR with TRB-A/B primers amplified rearranged V-D-J TRB sequences. MiXCR was run by TCRdb on the multiplex PCR reads, yielding one entry per CDR3 protein. The repertoire has about 3,800 distinct CDR3 sequences, around 30% of them found once; the top ten carry about 20%. Judged by abundance, this clonotype is large.

This clonotype originated in a human donor with a solid tumor. The chain carries TRBV19 and TRBJ2-7, with 7 bases fitting TRBD2. The source material was blood. CDR3 residues: CASSTKHGRNEQYF. In DNA form, the CDR3 reads TGTGCCAGTAGTACGAAGCACGGGAGGAACGAGCAGTACTTC.